Below, 3 T cell receptor beta chains from the same sample are listed, as sequenced in a study of a mutant IDH1 vaccine in newly diagnosed glioma. Their cognate antigens are unknown. Only in-frame clones appear in the TCRdb table, and some are missing; sequencing was by immunoSEQ multiplex PCR. The table lists 70,000 or so clones, around 86% of them singletons. Time point described: week 35, safety follow-up. The content of each vaccine dose was 300 ug of mutant IDH1 20-mer peptide, and topical imiquimod accompanied it. Sequences were derived from PBMCs, sampled from a glioma patient whose treatment included an IDH1 peptide vaccine. The receptor set was obtained from a man younger than 40 with glioma.

The DNA of the CDR3 is TGTGCCAGCAGCTTGATAACAGGGGGCCAAGATACGCAGTATTTT. Its translation is CASSLITGGQDTQYF. This chain links TRBV7-9 with TRBJ2-3, with 9 bases fitting TRBD1. CDR3 length: 15 residues. V shed 3 bases, J shed 5 bases, and the junction held 6 bases outside the gene matches. CDR1 is SEHNR and CDR2 is FQNEAQ in the germline V gene (reference sequence).

The table lists this clone with a count of one. V is TRBV6-5 and J is TRBJ2-3, with D maybe TRBD1 (6 bases). CDR3 length equals 12 residues. Germline CDR1 is MNHEY and CDR2 is SVGAGI. V dropped 11 bases and J dropped 3 bases, with 12 bases sitting between them. The CDR3, as DNA: TGTGCCGTACGGACAGTAACAGATACGCAGTATTTT. It codes for CAVRTVTDTQYF.

A remark on this clone: One junction end does not reproduce the germline sequence, and a read error may be involved. Other DNA sequences in this sample translate to the same CDR3. The CDR3 loop reads CATRERTGDYEQYF. CDR3 DNA: TGCGCCACCAGAGAACGGACAGGGGACTACGAGCAGTACTTC. J is TRBJ2-7 and V is TRBV15; 9 bases agree with TRBD1. Germline V CDR1 and CDR2: LNHNV, YYDKDF (reference sequence). The CDR3 is 14 residues long. Full variable domain (missing parts from reference TRBV15 and TRBJ2-7): DAMVIQNPRYQVTQFGKPVTLSCSQTLNHNVMYWYQQKSSQAPKLLFHYYDKDFNNEADTPDNFQSRRPNTSFCFLDIRSPGLGDTAMYLCATRERTGDYEQYFGPGTRLTVT.